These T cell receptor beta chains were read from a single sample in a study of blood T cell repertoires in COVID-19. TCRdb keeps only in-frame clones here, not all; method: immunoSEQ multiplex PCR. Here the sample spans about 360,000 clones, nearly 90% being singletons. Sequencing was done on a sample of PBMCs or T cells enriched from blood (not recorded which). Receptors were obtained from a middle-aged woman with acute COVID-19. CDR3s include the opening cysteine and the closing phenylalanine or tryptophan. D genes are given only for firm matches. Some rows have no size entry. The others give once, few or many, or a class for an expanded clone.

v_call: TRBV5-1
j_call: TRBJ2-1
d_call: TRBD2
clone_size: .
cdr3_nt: TGCGCCAGCAGCCCGGGACTAGCGGGGGGGAACCCCCTCAACAATGAGCAGTTCTTC
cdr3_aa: CASSPGLAGGNPLNNEQFF

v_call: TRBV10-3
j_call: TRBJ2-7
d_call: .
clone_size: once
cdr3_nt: TGTGCCATCGACGGTGGGGCTGACTACGAGCAGTACTTC
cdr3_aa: CAIDGGADYEQYF

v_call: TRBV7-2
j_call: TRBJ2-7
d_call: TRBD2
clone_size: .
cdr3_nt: TGTGCCAGCAGCTTTACTAGCGGGGGGGTGTACGAGCAGTACTTC
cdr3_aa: CASSFTSGGVYEQYF

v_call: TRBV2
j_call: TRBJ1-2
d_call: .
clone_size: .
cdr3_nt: TGTGCCAGCCTAGGGGCTAGCTATGGCTACACCTTC
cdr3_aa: CASLGASYGYTF

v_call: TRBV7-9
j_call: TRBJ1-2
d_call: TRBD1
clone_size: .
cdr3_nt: TGTGCCAGCAGCTCTCACAGGGGAGCCCCAAGAGAGACTAACTATGGCTACACCTTC
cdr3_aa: CASSSHRGAPRETNYGYTF

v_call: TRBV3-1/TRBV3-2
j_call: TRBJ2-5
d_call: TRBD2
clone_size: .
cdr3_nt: TGTGCCAGCAGCCAAGGGACTAGGAGGGAGACCCAGTACTTC
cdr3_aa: CASSQGTRRETQYF

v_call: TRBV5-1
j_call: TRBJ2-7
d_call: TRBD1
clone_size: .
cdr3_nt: TGCGCCAGCAGCGAAGGACAGGTCTACGAGCAGTACTTC
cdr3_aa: CASSEGQVYEQYF

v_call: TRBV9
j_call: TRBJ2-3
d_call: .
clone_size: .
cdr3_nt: TGTGCCAGCAGGGACACCGGCACAGATACGCAGTATTTT
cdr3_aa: CASRDTGTDTQYF

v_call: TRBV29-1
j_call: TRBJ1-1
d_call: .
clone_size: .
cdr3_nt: TGCAGCGCTATGAACACTGAAGCTTTCTTT
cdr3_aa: CSAMNTEAFF

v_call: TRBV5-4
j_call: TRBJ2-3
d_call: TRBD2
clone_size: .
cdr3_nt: TGTGCCAGCAGTGGGCCCGCAAGCGGGGGGGCGAGGCGGTATACGCAGTATTTT
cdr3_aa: CASSGPASGGARRYTQYF

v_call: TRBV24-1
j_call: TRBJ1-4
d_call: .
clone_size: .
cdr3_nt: TGTGCCACCAGTGATTTGGACTTCTACGGAGAAGAAAAACTGTTTTTT
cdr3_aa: CATSDLDFYGEEKLFF

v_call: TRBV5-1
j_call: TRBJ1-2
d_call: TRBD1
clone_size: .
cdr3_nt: TGCGCCAGCAGCTTGGTAGGGACAGGGGGCCCTACCCTAGTTGGCTACACCTTC
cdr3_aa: CASSLVGTGGPTLVGYTF

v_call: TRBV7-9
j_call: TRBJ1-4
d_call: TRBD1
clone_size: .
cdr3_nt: TGTGCCAGCAGTATAACAGGGGGGTACGTGACTAATGAAAAACTGTTTTTT
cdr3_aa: CASSITGGYVTNEKLFF

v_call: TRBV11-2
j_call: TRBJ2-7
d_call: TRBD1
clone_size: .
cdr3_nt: TGTGCCACACAGGACAGGGGTGCTCCCAACTACGAGCAGTACTTC
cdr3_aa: CATQDRGAPNYEQYF

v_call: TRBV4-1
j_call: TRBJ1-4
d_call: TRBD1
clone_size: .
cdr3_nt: TGCGCCAGCAGCCAAACATTGACAGGGGGCCGGGAAAAACTGTTTTTT
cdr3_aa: CASSQTLTGGREKLFF

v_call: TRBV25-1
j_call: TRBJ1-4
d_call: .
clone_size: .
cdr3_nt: TGTGCCAGCGGCCTCGGGAATGAAAAACTGTTTTTT
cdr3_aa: CASGLGNEKLFF

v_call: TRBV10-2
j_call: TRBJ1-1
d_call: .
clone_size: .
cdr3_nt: TGCGCCAGCAGCGGACAGATGAACACTGAAGCTTTCTTT
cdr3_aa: CASSGQMNTEAFF

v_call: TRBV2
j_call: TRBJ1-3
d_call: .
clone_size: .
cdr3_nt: TGTGCCAGCAGTACGCGTGACACCATATATTTT
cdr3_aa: CASSTRDTIYF

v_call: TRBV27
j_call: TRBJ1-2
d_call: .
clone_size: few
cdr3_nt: TGTGCCAGCAGTTTATCAAGCAGGGCGGCTGGCTACACCTTC
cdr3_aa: CASSLSSRAAGYTF

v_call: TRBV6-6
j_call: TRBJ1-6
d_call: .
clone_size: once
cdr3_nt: TGTGCCAGCAGTTACTCACATTATAATTCACCCCTCCACTTT
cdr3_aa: CASSYSHYNSPLHF

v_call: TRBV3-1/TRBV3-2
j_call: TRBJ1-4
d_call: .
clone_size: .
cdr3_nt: TGTGCCAGCAGCCAAAGGGGGGGTGGCACTAATGAAAAACTGTTTTTT
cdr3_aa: CASSQRGGGTNEKLFF

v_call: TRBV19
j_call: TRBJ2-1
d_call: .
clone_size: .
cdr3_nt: TGTGCCAGTAGTCTGTTGACAGGCGTACCCTACAATGAGCAGTTCTTC
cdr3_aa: CASSLLTGVPYNEQFF

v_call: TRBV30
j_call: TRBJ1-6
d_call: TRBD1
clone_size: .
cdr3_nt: TGTGCCTGGAGTGTAGGCAGGGGGCAATCACCCCTCCACTTT
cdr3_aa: CAWSVGRGQSPLHF

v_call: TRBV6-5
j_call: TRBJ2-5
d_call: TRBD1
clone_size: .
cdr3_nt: TGTGCCAGCAGTAAACAAACAGGGGTAGGGGAGACCCAGTACTTC
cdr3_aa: CASSKQTGVGETQYF

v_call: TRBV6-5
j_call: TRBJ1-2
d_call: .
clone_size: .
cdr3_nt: TGTGCCAGCAGTTTCCAGGCCAACTATGGCTACACCTTC
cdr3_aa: CASSFQANYGYTF

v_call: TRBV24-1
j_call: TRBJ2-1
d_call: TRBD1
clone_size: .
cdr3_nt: TGTGCCACCAGTGACTTGACAGGGGAGCAGTTCTTC
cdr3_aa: CATSDLTGEQFF

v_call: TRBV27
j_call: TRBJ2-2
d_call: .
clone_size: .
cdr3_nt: TGTGCCAGCAGTCCCTACGCTCACACCGGGGAGCTGTTTTTT
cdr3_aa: CASSPYAHTGELFF

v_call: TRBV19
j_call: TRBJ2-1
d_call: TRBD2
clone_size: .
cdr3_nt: TGTGCCAGTAGCAAAGGACTAGCGGGGGGCAATGAGCAGTTCTTC
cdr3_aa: CASSKGLAGGNEQFF

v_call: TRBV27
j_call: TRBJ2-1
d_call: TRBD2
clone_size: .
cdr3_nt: TGTGCCAGCAGTTTGGTAGCGGGGGCGAATGAGCAGTTCTTC
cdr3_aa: CASSLVAGANEQFF

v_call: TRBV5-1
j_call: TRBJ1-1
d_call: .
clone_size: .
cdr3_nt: TGCGCCAGCAAAGCCGGGACACAGAACACTGAAGCTTTCTTT
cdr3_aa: CASKAGTQNTEAFF

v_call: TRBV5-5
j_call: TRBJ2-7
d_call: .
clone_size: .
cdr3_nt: TGTGCCAGCAGCCTGCCGGGGGCCTACGAGCAGTACTTC
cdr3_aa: CASSLPGAYEQYF

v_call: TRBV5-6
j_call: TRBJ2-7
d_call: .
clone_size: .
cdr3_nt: TGTGCCAGCAGCTTGACCCTTCTTCCGGGAAGCTACGAGCAGTACTTC
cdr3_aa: CASSLTLLPGSYEQYF

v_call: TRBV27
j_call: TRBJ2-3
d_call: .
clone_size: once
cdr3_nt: TGTGCCAGCAGCCCTAGGTGGCTTGCGGGGGCCCAAACGCAGTATTTT
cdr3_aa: CASSPRWLAGAQTQYF

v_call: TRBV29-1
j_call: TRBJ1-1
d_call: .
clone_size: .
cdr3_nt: TGCATCGGAGGGGGGGGGACTGAAGCTTTCTTT
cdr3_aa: CIGGGGTEAFF

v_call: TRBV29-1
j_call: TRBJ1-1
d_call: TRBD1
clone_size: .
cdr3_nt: TGCAGCGTCGCTACAGGGGTAAGGAACACTGAAGCTTTCTTT
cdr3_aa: CSVATGVRNTEAFF

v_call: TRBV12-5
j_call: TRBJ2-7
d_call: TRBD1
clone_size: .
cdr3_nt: TGTGCCTCGACAGGGAATACCTACGAGCAGTACTTC
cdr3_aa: CASTGNTYEQYF